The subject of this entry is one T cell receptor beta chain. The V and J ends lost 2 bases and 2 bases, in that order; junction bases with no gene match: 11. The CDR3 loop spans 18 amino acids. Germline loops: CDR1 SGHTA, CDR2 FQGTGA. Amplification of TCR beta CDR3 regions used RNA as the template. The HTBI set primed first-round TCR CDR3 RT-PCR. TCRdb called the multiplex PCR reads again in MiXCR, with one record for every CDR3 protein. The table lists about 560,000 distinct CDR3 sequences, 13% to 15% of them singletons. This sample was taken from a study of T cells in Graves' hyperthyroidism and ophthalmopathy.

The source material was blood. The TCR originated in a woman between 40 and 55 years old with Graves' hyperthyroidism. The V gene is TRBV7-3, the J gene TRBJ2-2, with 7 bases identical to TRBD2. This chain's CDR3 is CASSLGKLAGTNTGELFF. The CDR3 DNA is TGTGCCAGCAGCTTAGGGAAATTAGCGGGCACCAACACCGGGGAGCTGTTTTTT.